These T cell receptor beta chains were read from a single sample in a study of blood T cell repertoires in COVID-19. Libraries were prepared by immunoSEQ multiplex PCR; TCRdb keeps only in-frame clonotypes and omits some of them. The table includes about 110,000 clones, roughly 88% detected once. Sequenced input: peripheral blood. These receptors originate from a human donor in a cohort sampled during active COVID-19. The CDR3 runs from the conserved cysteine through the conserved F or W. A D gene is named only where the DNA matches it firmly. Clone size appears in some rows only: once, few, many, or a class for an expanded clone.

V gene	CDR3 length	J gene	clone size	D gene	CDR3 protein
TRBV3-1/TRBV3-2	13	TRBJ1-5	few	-	CASSQERGSRQHF
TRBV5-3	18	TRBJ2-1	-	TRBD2	CARSPPRDQSGKYNEQFF
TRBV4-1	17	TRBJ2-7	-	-	CASSQDPAGRGSYEQYF
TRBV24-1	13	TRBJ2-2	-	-	CATSDLEARELFF
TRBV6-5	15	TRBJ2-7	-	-	CASSSRARQFYEQYF
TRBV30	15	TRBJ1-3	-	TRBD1	CAWSFRDRDGNTIYF
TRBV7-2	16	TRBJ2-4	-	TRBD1	CASSLEGQWTKNIQYF
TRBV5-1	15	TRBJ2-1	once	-	CASSLEGGSYNEQFF
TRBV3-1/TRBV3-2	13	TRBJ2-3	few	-	CASSRGGPDTQYF
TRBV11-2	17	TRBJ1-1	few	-	CASSLLTSLSGSTEAFF
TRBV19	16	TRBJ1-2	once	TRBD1	CASSGHRQGPIYGYTF
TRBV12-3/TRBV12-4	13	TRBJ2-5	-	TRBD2	CASSFGGGETQYF
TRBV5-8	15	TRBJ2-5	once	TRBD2	CASSAGTSGVETQYF
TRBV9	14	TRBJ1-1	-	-	CASSVGRSYGEAFF
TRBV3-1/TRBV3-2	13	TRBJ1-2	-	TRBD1	CASSEGQVGGYTF
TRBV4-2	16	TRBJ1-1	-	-	CASSQERMGAGTEAFF
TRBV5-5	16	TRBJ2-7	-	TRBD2	CASSAGLAGGSYEQYF
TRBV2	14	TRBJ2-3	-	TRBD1	CASSGTGSHTAQYF
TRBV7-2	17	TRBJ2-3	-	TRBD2	CASSLARLAGLSDTQYF
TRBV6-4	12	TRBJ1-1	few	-	CASSDSRGKAFF
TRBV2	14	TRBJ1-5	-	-	CASSELQALEPQHF
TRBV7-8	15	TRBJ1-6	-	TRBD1	CASSGTGDYNSPLHF
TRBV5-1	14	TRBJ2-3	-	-	CASSLSGFTDTQYF
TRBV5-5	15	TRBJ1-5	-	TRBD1	CASSTGDRVDQPQHF
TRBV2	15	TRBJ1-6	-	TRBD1	CASSGGGQANSPLHF
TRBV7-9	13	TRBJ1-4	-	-	CASSLLRSEKLFF
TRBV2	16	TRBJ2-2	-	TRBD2	CASSSGLAGSLGELFF
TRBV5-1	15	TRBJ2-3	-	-	CASSLGQVNTDTQYF
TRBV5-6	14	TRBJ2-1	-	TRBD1	CASSRDSGYNEQFF
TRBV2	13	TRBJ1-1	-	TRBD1	CASTGQGASEAFF
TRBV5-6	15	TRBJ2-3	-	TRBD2	CASSLSGGATDTQYF
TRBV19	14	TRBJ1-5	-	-	CASSIGGNGQPQHF
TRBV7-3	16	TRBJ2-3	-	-	CASSLGANPRTDTQYF
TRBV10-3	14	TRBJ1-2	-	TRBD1	CAIRRDSPNYGYTF
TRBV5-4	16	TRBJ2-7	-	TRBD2	CASSFLGLAGNYEQYF
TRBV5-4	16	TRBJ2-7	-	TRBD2	CASSRDTSGATYEQYF